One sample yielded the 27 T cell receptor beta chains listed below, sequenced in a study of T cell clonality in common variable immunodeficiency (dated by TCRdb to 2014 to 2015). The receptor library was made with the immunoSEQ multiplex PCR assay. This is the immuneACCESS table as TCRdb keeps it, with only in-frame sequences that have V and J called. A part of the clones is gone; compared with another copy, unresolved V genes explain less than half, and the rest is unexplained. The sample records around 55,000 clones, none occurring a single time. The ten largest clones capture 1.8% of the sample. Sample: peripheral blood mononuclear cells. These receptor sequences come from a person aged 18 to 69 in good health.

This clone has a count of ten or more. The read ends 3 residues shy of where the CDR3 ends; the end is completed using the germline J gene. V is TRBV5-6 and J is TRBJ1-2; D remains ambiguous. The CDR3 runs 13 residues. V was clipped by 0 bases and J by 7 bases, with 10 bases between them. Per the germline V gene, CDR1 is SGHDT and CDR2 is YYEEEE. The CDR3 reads CASSLVQSGGYTF. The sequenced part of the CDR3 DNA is TGTGCCAGCAGCTTGGTGCAATCAGGTGGC.

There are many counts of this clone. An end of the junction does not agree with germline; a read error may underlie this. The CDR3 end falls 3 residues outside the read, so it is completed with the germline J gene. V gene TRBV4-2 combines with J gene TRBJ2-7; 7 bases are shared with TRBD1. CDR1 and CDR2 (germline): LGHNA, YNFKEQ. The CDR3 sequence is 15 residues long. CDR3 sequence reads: CASSQQGLDGYEQYF. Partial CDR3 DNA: TGCGCCAGCAGCCAACAGGGGCTAGATGGCTACGAG.

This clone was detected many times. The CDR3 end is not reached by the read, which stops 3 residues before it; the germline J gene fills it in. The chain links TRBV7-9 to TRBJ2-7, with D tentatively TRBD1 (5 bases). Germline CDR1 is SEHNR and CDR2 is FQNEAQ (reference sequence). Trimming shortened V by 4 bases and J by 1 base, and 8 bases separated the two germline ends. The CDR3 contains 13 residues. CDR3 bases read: TGTGCCAGCAGCTCCACAGGTTCCTACGAG. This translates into CASSSTGSYE. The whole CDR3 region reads CASSSTGSYEQYF. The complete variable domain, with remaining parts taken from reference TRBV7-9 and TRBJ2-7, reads DTGVSQNPRHKITKRGQNVTFRCDPISEHNRLYWYRQTLGQGPEFLTYFQNEAQLEKSRLLSDRFSAERPKGSFSTLEIQRTEQGDSAMYLCASSSTGSYEQYFGPGTRLTVT.

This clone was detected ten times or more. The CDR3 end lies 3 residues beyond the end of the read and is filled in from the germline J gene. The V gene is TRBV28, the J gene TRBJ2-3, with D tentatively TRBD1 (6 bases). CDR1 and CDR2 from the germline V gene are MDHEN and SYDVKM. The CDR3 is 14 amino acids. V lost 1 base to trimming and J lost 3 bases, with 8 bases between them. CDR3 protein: CASSLLQGTDTQYF. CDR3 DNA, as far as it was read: TGTGCCAGCAGTTTATTGCAGGGGACAGATACG.

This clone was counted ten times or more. Partial CDR3 DNA: TGCAGCGGGGACACAAGCTCCTACAATGAG. It translates to CSGDTSSYNE. The full CDR3 reads CSGDTSSYNEQFF. The V and J genes are TRBV29-1 and TRBJ2-1; possibly TRBD1 for D (6 bases). The read comes to an end 3 residues before the CDR3 does, leaving the germline J gene to fill in the end. The ends were cut back, 7 bases at V and 0 bases at J, with 10 bases in the middle. The CDR3 runs 13 residues. Germline V gene data show CDR1 as SQVTM and CDR2 as ANQGSEA.

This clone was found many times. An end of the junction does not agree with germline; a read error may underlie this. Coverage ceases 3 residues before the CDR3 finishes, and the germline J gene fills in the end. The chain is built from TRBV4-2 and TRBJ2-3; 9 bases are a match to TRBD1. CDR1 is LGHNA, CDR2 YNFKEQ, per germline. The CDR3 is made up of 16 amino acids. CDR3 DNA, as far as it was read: TGCGCCAGCAGCCAACCACCGGGACAGGGTACAGATACG. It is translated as CASSQPPGQGTDT. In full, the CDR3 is CASSQPPGQGTDTQYF.

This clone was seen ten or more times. CDR3 amino acids: CSFKGPAQKLFF. The covered CDR3 bases are TGCAGTTTCAAGGGCCCCGCTCAAAAA. This sequence joins TRBV20-1 and TRBJ1-4; no clear D. Read sequence stops 3 residues before the CDR3 end, and the germline J gene provides the missing end. The CDR3 spans 12 residues. Per germline, CDR1 DFQATT and CDR2 SNEGSKA (reference sequence). V lost 8 bases to trimming and J lost 9 bases, with 16 bases between them.

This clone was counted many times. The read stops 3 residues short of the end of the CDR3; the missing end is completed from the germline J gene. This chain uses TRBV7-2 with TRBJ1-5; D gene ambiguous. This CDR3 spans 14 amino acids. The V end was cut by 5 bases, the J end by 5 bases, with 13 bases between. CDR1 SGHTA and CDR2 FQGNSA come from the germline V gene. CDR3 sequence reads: CASSLRHADQPQHF. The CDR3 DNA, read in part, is TGTGCCAGCAGCCTGCGACATGCTGATCAGCCC.

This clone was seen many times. The covered CDR3 bases are TGTGCCAGCAGCTTAAACAGCGGGAGGAACAATGAG. This encodes CASSLNSGRNNE. The entire CDR3 is CASSLNSGRNNEQFF. This rearrangement joins TRBV7-3 to TRBJ2-1, with TRBD2 identical over 9 bases. The CDR3 end is not reached by the read, which stops 3 residues before it; the germline J gene fills it in. Germline V gene sequence: CDR1 SGHTA, CDR2 FQGTGA. V lost 1 base to trimming and J lost 5 bases; unmatched junction nucleotides: 3. The CDR3 consists of 15 residues. Drawing the rest from reference TRBV7-3 and TRBJ2-1, the complete variable domain is GAGVSQTPSNKVTEKGKYVELRCDPISGHTALYWYRQSLGQGPEFLIYFQGTGAADDSGLPNDRFFAVRPEGSVSTLKIQRTERGDSAVYLCASSLNSGRNNEQFFGPGTRLTVL.

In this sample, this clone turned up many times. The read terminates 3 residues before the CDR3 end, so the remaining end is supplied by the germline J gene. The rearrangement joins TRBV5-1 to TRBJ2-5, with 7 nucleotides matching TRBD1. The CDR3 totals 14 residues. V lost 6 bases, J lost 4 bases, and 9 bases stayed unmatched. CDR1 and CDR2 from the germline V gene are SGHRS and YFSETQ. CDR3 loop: CASTEGARRETQYF. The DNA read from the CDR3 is TGCGCCAGCACTGAGGGGGCGAGAAGAGAGACC.

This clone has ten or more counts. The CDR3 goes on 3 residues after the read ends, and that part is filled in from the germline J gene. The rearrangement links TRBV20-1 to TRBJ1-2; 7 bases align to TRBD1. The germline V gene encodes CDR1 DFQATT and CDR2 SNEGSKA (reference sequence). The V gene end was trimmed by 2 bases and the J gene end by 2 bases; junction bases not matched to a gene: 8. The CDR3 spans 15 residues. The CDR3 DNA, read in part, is TGCAGTGCTAGACCCGGGACAGCGTGGAACTATGGC. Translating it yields CSARPGTAWNYG. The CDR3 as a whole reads CSARPGTAWNYGYTF.

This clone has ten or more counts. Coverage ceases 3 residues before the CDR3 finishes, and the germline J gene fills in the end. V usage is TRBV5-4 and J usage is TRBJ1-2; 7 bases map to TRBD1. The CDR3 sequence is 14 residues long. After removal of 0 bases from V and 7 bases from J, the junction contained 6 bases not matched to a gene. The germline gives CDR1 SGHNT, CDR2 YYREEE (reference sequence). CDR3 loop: CASSLGQGSTGYTF. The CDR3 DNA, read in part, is TGTGCCAGCAGCTTGGGACAGGGCTCTACTGGC. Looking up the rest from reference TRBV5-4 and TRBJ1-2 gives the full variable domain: ETGVTQSPTHLIKTRGQQVTLRCSSQSGHNTVSWYQQALGQGPQFIFQYYREEENGRGNFPPRFSGLQFPNYSSELNVNALELDDSALYLCASSLGQGSTGYTFGSGTRLTVV.

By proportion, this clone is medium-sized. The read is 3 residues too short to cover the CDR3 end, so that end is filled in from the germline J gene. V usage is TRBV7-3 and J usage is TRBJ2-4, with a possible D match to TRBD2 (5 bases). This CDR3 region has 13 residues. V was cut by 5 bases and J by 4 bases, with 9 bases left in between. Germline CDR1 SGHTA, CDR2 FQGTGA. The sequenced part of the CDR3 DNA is TGTGCCAGCAGCGCCAGCGGAAAAAACATT. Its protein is CASSASGKNI. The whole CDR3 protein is CASSASGKNIQYF.

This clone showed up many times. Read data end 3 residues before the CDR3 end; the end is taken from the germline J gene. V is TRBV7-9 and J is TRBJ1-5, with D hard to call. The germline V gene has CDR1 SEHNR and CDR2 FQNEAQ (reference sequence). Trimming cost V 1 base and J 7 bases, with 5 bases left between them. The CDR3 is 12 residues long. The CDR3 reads CASSLEGQPQHF. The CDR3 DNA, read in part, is TGTGCCAGCAGCTTAGAGGGCCAGCCC.

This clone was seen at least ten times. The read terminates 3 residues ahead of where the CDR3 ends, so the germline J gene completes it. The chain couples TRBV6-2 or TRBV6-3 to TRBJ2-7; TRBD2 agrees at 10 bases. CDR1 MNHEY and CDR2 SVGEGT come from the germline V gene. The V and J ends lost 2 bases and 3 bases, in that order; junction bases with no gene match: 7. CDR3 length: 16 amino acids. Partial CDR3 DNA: TGTGCCAGCAGTTACGGAGTGGCTAGCGGGGGCTACGAG. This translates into CASSYGVASGGYE. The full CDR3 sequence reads CASSYGVASGGYEQYF.

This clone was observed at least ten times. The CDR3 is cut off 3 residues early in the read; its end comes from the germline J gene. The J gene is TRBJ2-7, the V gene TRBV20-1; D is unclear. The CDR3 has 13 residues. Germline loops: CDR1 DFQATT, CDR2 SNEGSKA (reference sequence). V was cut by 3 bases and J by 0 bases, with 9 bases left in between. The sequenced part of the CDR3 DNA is TGCAGTGCTAGTGACTCGGACTCCTACGAG. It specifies CSASDSDSYE. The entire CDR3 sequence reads CSASDSDSYEQYF.

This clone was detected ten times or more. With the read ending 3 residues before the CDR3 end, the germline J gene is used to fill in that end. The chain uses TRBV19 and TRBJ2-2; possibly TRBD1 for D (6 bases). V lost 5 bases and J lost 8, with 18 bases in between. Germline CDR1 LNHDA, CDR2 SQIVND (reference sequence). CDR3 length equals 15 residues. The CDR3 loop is CASSFMTGSSGELFF. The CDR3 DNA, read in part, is TGTGCCAGTAGTTTCATGACAGGTTCTAGTGGGGAG. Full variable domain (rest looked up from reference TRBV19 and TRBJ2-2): DGGITQSPKYLFRKEGQNVTLSCEQNLNHDAMYWYRQDPGQGLRLIYYSQIVNDFQKGDIAEGYSVSREKKESFPLTVTSAQKNPTAFYLCASSFMTGSSGELFFGEGSRLTVL.

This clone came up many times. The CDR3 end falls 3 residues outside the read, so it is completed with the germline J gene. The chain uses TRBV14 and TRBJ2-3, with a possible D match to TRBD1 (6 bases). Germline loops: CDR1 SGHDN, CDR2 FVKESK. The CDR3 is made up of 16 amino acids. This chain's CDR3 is CASSQLRQVPLETQYF. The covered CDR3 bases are TGTGCCAGCAGCCAATTGAGACAGGTCCCCTTGGAGACG. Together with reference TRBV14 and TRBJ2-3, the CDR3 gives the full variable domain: EAGVTQFPSHSVIEKGQTVTLRCDPISGHDNLYWYRRVMGKEIKFLLHFVKESKQDESGMPNNRFLAERTGGTYSTLKVQPAELEDSGVYFCASSQLRQVPLETQYFGPGTRLTVL.

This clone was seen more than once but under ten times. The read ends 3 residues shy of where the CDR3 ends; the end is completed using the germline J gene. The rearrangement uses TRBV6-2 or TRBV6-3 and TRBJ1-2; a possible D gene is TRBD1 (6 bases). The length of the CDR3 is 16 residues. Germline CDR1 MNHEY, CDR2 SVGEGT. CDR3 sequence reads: CASIPAGGQSYNDYTF. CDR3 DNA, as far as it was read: TGTGCCAGCATCCCCGCGGGGGGCCAAAGTTACAATGAC.

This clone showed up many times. Partial CDR3 DNA: TGTGCCAGCAGTTTCAGTCTAGGTCAAGAGACC. Protein: CASSFSLGQET. The whole CDR3 sequence is CASSFSLGQETQYF. The rearrangement uses TRBV6-2 or TRBV6-3 and TRBJ2-5, with D unclear. Coverage ceases 3 residues before the CDR3 finishes, and the germline J gene fills in the end. CDR1 and CDR2 (germline): MNHEY, SVGEGT. The CDR3 spans 14 residues. The V end was cut by 4 bases, the J end by 2 bases, with 11 bases between.

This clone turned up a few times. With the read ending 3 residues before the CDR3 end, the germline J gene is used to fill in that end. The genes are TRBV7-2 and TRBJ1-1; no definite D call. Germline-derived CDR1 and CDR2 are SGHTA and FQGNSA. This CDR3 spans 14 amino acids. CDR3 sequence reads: CASSLRHETYEAFF. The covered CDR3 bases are TGTGCCAGCAGCTTGAGACACGAAACCTACGAG. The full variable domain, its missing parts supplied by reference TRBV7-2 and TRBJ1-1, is GAGVSQSPSNKVTEKGKDVELRCDPISGHTALYWYRQSLGQGLEFLIYFQGNSAPDKSGLPSDRFSAERTGGSVSTLTIQRTQQEDSAVYLCASSLRHETYEAFFGQGTRLTVV.

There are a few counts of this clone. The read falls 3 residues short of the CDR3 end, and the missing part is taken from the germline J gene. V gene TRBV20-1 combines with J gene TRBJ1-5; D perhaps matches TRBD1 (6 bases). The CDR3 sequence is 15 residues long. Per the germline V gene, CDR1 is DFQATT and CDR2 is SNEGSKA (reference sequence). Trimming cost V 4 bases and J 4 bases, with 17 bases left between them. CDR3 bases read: TGCAGTGCTACTTCGATCAGGGGTGGGAATCAGCCC. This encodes CSATSIRGGNQP. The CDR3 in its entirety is CSATSIRGGNQPQHF.

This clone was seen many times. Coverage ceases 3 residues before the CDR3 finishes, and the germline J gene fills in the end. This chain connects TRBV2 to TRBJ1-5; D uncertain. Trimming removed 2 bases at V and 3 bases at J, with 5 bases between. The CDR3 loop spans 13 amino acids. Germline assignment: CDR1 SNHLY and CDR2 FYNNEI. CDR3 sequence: CASSEIANQPQHF. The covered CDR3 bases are TGTGCCAGCAGTGAAATAGCCAATCAGCCC.

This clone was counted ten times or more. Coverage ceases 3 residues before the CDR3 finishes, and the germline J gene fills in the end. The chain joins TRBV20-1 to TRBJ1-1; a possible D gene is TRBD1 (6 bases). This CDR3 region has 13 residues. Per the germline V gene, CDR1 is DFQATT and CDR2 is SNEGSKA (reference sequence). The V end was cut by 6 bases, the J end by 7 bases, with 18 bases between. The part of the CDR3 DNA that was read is TGCAGTGCAGGCCCGACAGGACGCCTTGAA. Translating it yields CSAGPTGRLE. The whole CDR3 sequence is CSAGPTGRLEAFF.

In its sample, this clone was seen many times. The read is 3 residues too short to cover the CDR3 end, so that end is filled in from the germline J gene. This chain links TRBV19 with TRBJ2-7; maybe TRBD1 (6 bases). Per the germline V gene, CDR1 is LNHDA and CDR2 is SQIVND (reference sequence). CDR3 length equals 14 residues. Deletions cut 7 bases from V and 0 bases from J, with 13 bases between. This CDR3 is CASKSGHNSYEQYF. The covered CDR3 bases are TGTGCCAGTAAATCGGGACACAACTCCTACGAG.

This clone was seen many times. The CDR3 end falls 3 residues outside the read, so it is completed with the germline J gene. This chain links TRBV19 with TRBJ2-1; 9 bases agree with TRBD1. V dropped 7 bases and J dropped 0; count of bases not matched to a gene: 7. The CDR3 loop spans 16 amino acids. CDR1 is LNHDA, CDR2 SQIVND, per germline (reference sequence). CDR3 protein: CASIRTGASSYNEQFF. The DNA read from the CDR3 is TGTGCCAGTATTCGGACAGGGGCAAGCTCCTACAATGAG.

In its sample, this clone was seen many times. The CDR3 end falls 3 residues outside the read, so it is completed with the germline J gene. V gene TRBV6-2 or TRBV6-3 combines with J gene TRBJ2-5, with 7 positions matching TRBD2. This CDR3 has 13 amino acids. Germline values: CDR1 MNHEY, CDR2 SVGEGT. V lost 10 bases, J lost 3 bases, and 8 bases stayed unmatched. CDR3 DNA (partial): TGTGCCACCCTCTTTGCGGGGGAAGAGACC. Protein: CATLFAGEET. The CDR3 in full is CATLFAGEETQYF.